This TCR beta chain was observed in a study of cytomegalovirus exposure and HLA in healthy donors. Study in general: The roughly 120 validation repertoires matched the 650 to 850 first-cohort repertoires in platform, a later analysis reported. General study results and limits: Investigators reported 150 to 200 TCR beta chains as tied to cytomegalovirus. Specificity for CMV antigens was confirmed in vitro for three of the CMV-associated chains. According to a subsequent analysis, TCR clusters identified in the first cohort showed a tendency to co-occur across the approximately 130 validation repertoires.

Profiled with immunoSEQ multiplex PCR; TCRdb holds only in-frame clones, not every one. The table includes more than 75,000 clones, approximately 93% detected once. Turning to this clone: Its antigen remains unknown.

The CDR3 runs to 11 residues. Germline V gene sequence: CDR1 SGHNT, CDR2 YENEEA. The germline V and J ends were trimmed by 4 bases and 3 bases, with 4 bases remaining between them. Sequencing was performed on PBMCs. V is TRBV11-3 and J is TRBJ2-7; no clear D. The receptor was isolated from a man in his late teens or twenties in good health and CMV-seronegative. The CDR3 loop reads CASSYRYEQYF. The CDR3 DNA follows: TGTGCCAGCAGCTATCGCTACGAGCAGTACTTC.